Listed below are T cell receptor beta chains from one sample, sequenced in a study of post-analysis software for immune sequencing data. MiXCR, run by TCRdb on the PCR reads, gives a single entry per CDR3 protein. The sample shows over 300,000 distinct CDR3 sequences, roughly 36% of them seen only once. The sequencing input was blood. Receptors originate from a girl aged 5 to 17 with multiple sclerosis. Both conserved end residues are part of each CDR3. D genes are given only for firm matches. Clone size is not always given. Where it is, it says once, few, many or a class for expanded clones.

V gene	J gene	D gene	clone size	CDR3 protein	CDR3 DNA
TRBV10-3	TRBJ2-5	NA	few	CAISARKETQYF	TGTGCCATCAGTGCCAGGAAAGAGACCCAGTACTTC
TRBV6-6	TRBJ1-4	NA	NA	CASSYSIAHQRGGKLFF	TGTGCCAGCAGTTACTCGATCGCCCACCAGCGGGGAGGGAAACTGTTTTTT
TRBV5-1	TRBJ2-3	NA	NA	CASSLEASYTDTQYF	TGCGCCAGCAGCTTGGAGGCTTCTTACACAGATACGCAGTATTTT
TRBV27	TRBJ1-2	TRBD1	NA	CASSKTGGGYTF	TGTGCCAGCAGTAAAACAGGGGGAGGCTACACCTTC
TRBV7-6	TRBJ2-7	TRBD1	NA	CASSFGGQGSHEQYF	TGTGCCAGCAGCTTCGGGGGACAGGGGTCCCACGAGCAGTACTTC
TRBV12-3/TRBV12-4	TRBJ2-7	TRBD1	few	CASSGQGSRYEQYF	TGTGCCAGCAGCGGACAGGGGAGTAGGTACGAGCAGTACTTC
TRBV27	TRBJ2-3	NA	few	CASSGLSTDTQYF	TGTGCCAGCAGTGGTCTTAGCACAGATACGCAGTATTTT
TRBV20-1	TRBJ2-7	NA	NA	CSARGQSAQYF	TGCAGTGCTAGAGGGCAGTCGGCGCAGTACTTC
TRBV7-9	TRBJ1-2	TRBD1	few	CASSYPGQENPFYGYTF	TGTGCCAGCAGCTACCCGGGACAGGAGAACCCCTTCTATGGCTACACCTTC
TRBV5-6	TRBJ1-2	NA	NA	CASSLVDRAHGYTF	TGTGCCAGCAGCTTGGTCGACCGGGCCCATGGCTACACCTTC
TRBV4-1	TRBJ1-1	NA	NA	CASKDPRGQSRPTEAFF	TGCGCCAGCAAAGATCCCAGGGGTCAGTCGCGACCCACTGAAGCTTTCTTT
TRBV12-3/TRBV12-4	TRBJ1-2	NA	few	CASSFLDGPLRSTQKRRGYTF	TGTGCCAGCAGTTTTCTGGACGGACCGCTGCGCTCGACTCAAAAAAGGAGGGGCTACACCTTC
TRBV3-1	TRBJ2-4	TRBD1	few	CASSPRDRGLFGEKNIQYF	TGTGCCAGCAGCCCCCGGGACAGGGGCCTCTTCGGGGAGAAAAACATTCAGTACTTC